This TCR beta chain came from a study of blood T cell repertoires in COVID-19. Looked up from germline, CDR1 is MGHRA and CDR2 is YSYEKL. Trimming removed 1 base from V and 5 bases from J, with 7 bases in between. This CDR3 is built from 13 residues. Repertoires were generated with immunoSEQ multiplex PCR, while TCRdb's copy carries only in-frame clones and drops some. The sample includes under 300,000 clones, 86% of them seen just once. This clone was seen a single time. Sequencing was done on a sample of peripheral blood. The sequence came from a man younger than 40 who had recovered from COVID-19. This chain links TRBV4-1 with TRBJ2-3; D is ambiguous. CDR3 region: CASSQAPGDTQYF. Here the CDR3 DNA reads TGCGCCAGCAGCCAAGCCCCAGGAGATACGCAGTATTTT.